This T cell receptor (beta chain) was identified during a study of Graves' ophthalmopathy and Graves' hyperthyroidism. This clonotype was seen many times. Germline is not matched at one junction end, which may reflect a read error. Transcripts of RNA were the source for amplifying TCR beta CDR3 regions. RT-PCR with HTBI primers came first, then second-round multiplex PCR. TCRdb processed the multiplex PCR reads anew with MiXCR; each CDR3 protein has one entry. The sample lists roughly 400,000 distinct CDR3 sequences, about 18% occurring once. CDR1 and CDR2 (germline): LGHDT, YNNKEL (reference sequence). The CDR3 covers 15 residues.

The V call is TRBV3-1, the J call TRBJ1-1, with D hard to call. Sequencing input: peripheral blood. The TCR comes from a woman aged 18-29 years with Graves' ophthalmopathy. In nucleotides, the CDR3 is TGCGCCAGCAGCCAAGAGGTCGGGTGGAACACTGAAGCTTTCTTT. Translating it yields CASSQEVGWNTEAFF. Full variable domain (outside the CDR3, taken from reference TRBV3-1 and TRBJ1-1): DTAVSQTPKYLVTQMGNDKSIKCEQNLGHDTMYWYKQDSKKFLKIMFSYNNKELIINETVPNRFSPKSPDKAHLNLHINSLELGDSAVYFCASSQEVGWNTEAFFGQGTRLTVV.